This T cell receptor (beta chain) was sequenced for a study of cytomegalovirus exposure and HLA in healthy donors. Study-wide results and caveats: Across donors, presence/absence analyses took sequencing depth to be roughly uniform.

Notes on this clone: Its antigen is currently unknown.

Germline-derived CDR1 and CDR2 are MNHNS and SASEGT. With 1 base removed from V and 2 bases from J, the gap between germline ends came to 11 bases. The CDR3 extends over 15 amino acids. PCR amplification relied on 60 Vbeta primers (plus 13 Jbeta primers). The data were produced by immunoSEQ multiplex PCR, yet TCRdb's version contains in-frame clones alone and is incomplete. The sample shows around 150,000 clones, 75% to 90% of them seen only once. The V gene is TRBV6-1, the J gene TRBJ1-2; D remains ambiguous. Sequencing was carried out using PBMCs. The clonotype originates from a male donor in good health and CMV-seropositive. The CDR3 region is CASSEGTGRNYGYTF. The CDR3 DNA reads TGTGCCAGCAGTGAAGGTACCGGCAGGAACTATGGCTACACCTTC.